Listed below are T cell receptor beta chains from one sample, sequenced in a study of cytotoxic CD8 clonotypes in ibrutinib-treated CLL. Measured with immunoSEQ multiplex PCR; TCRdb has only the in-frame clones, and not every one. The sample includes about 310,000 clones, 70% to 80% of them seen just once. This sample comprised PBMCs, obtained before ibrutinib treatment. The receptor source for this set is a human donor with chronic lymphocytic leukemia. CDR3s include the opening cysteine and the closing phenylalanine or tryptophan. D genes are given only for firm matches. Only part of the rows carry a size: once, few, many, or a class if the clone is expanded.

V gene	CDR3 length	clone size	D gene	J gene	CDR3 DNA	CDR3 protein
TRBV19	14	NA	NA	TRBJ2-5	TGTGCCAGTAGTATCTCTTGGGGGCAAGAGACCCAGTACTTC	CASSISWGQETQYF
TRBV5-1	16	NA	TRBD2	TRBJ2-3	TGCGCCAGCAGCTTGGGAGCGGGAGGCCTCACAGATACGCAGTATTTT	CASSLGAGGLTDTQYF
TRBV30	14	NA	TRBD2	TRBJ2-7	TGTGCCTGGAGTAGGGGCGGGAGAGCCTACGAGCAGTACTTC	CAWSRGGRAYEQYF
TRBV15	14	NA	TRBD2	TRBJ2-7	TGTGCCACCAGCAGCGACCTAGCGGAATACGAGCAGTACTTC	CATSSDLAEYEQYF
TRBV5-1	15	NA	TRBD2	TRBJ2-7	TGCGCCAGCAGCGAACGGACTAGCGGGAGATACGAGCAGTACTTC	CASSERTSGRYEQYF
TRBV5-4	16	NA	TRBD2	TRBJ2-7	TGTGCCAGCAGCACATACCGGACTAGCGGGACCTACGAGCAGTACTTC	CASSTYRTSGTYEQYF
TRBV27	16	NA	NA	TRBJ2-3	TGTGCCAGCAGTTTATCTCTAGCACTCAGCACAGATACGCAGTATTTT	CASSLSLALSTDTQYF
TRBV6-5	15	few	NA	TRBJ2-7	TGTGCCAGCAGCCCTCCGTTGGGCAGAGGATACGAGCAGTACTTC	CASSPPLGRGYEQYF
TRBV10-2	14	NA	NA	TRBJ2-7	TGCGCCAGCAGGGTAGGAGACCTGAGGTACGAGCAGTACTTC	CASRVGDLRYEQYF
TRBV4-3	17	NA	NA	TRBJ2-6	TGCGCCAGCAGCCAAGAATACGAGACCTCTGGGGCCAACGTCCTGACTTTC	CASSQEYETSGANVLTF
TRBV30	13	NA	NA	TRBJ2-5	TGTGCCTGGAGTCGATCCCCACCGGAGACCCAGTACTTC	CAWSRSPPETQYF
TRBV7-9	13	NA	NA	TRBJ2-7	TGTGCCAGCAGCCCTAAATCAGCCTACGAGCAGTACTTC	CASSPKSAYEQYF
TRBV5-8	12	NA	NA	TRBJ2-1	TGTGCCAGCAGCTTGGGAGGGGTTGAGCAGTTCTTC	CASSLGGVEQFF
TRBV28	12	NA	NA	TRBJ2-1	TGTGCCAGCAGCTTGAGCGAATATGAGCAGTTCTTC	CASSLSEYEQFF
TRBV7-9	14	NA	TRBD1	TRBJ2-7	TGTGCCAGCAGCTTGGGGGACAGCCGCTACGAGCAGTACTTC	CASSLGDSRYEQYF